This T cell receptor beta chain was sequenced during a study of T cell clones after liver transplantation. The protocol was immunoSEQ multiplex PCR, while the TCRdb copy is restricted to in-frame clones and leaves out a portion. The data hold more than 95,000 clones, with 80% to 90% observed a single time. V was clipped by 4 bases and J by 3 bases, with 13 bases between them. The CDR3 length is 15 residues. CDR1 is SGHDT, CDR2 YYEEEE, per germline. The rearrangement links TRBV5-6 to TRBJ2-2; TRBD2 might be the D (5 bases). Source: CD4+ T cells from blood, taken around 50 months after liver transplant. The origin of this receptor is a human patient who received a liver transplant. T cells may partly derive from the graft donor. CDR3: CASSRRSGYTGELFF. The CDR3 region has the DNA TGTGCCAGCAGCCGGCGGTCGGGGTACACCGGGGAGCTGTTTTTT.